The clone carrying this T cell receptor beta chain was picked up a small number of times. The sample belongs to a study of blood T cell repertoires in COVID-19. Study in general: The United States, Italy and Spain were the sources of the acute and convalescent COVID-19 samples. The analysed material was cDNA or gDNA that came from T cells, B-cell-depleted T cells, or PBMCs.

Per the authors' pipeline: Counts of nucleated cells, estimated from reference gene primer amplification, were obtained. Sequencing was performed with immunoSEQ multiplex PCR; in TCRdb, only in-frame clones are kept and a portion is missing. V, J and clone size are those of that table, while D and trimming were read from the DNA. Seen here are 150,000 to 200,000 clones, roughly 86% observed once, and the top ten hold about 6.5%. There are 17 residues in the CDR3. Germline V lookup: CDR1 MGHRA, CDR2 YSYEKL. V lost 4 bases to trimming and J lost 6 bases; unmatched junction nucleotides: 11. Specimen: peripheral blood. The chain combines TRBV4-1 with TRBJ2-2; 10 bases line up with TRBD2. The sequence came from a woman aged 80 or older in a cohort sampled during active or convalescent COVID-19. CDR3 protein: CASSLGPTSGGAGELFF. The CDR3 coding sequence is TGCGCCAGCAGCCTAGGGCCGACCAGCGGGGGGGCCGGGGAGCTGTTTTTT.